A single T cell receptor beta chain is shown here with its context. Antigen unknown. This sample's TCRbeta library carried unique molecular identifier barcodes. TCRdb re-called the PCR reads with MiXCR, one entry per CDR3 protein. The table includes fewer than 700,000 distinct CDR3 sequences, more than 20% detected once. This entry comes from a study of T-cell reconstitution after alpha-beta-depleted transplantation in children. Study conclusions and caveats: At one year after transplant, newly produced T cells mostly accounted for T-cell counts and diversity.

Germline V gives CDR1 MNHEY, CDR2 SVGEGT. The CDR3 is 20 amino acids. Trimming removed 3 bases from V and 0 bases from J; junction bases left unmatched: 11. The gene calls are TRBV6-2 or TRBV6-3 and TRBJ2-1; 13 nucleotides line up with TRBD2. Source: PBMCs, mostly from graft donor cells, taken 360 days after TCRalphabeta/CD19-depleted stem cell transplant. The clonotype comes from a boy under two years old who had a stem cell transplant for acute myeloid leukemia, so the T cells may come from the graft donor. The CDR3 nucleotides are TGTGCCAGCAGTTATAGTCGACTAGCGGGGGGCACGAGCTCCTACAATGAGCAGTTCTTC. Its translation is CASSYSRLAGGTSSYNEQFF.